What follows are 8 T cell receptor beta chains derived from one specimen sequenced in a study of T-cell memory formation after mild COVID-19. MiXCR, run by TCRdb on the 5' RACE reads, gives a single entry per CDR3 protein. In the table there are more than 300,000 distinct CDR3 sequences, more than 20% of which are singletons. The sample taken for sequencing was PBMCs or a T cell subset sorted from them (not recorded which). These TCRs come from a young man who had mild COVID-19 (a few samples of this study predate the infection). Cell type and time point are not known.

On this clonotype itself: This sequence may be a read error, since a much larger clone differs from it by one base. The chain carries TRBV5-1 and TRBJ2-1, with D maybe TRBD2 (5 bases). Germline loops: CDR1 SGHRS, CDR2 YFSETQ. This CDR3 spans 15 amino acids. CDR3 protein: CASSLGGSFYTEQFF. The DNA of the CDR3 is TGCGCCAGCAGCTTGGGAGGGAGCTTCTACACTGAGCAGTTCTTC.

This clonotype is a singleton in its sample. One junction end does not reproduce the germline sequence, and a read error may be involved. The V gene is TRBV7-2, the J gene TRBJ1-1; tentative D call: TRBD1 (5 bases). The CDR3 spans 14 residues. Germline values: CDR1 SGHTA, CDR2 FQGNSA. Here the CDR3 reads CASSGGGVGTEAFF. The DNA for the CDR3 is TGTGCAAGCAGCGGGGGAGGCGTGGGCACTGAAGCTTTCTTT.

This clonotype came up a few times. CDR3 sequence (DNA): TGCGCCAGCAGCTTAAGGGCAGGGAAGAACACTGAAGCTTTCTTT. Its translation: CASSLRAGKNTEAFF. The gene calls are TRBV5-1 and TRBJ1-1; D perhaps matches TRBD1 (5 bases). The CDR3 totals 15 residues. Germline CDR1 reads SGHRS; CDR2 reads YFSETQ. V lost 2 bases and J 1 base, leaving 12 bases between the germline ends.

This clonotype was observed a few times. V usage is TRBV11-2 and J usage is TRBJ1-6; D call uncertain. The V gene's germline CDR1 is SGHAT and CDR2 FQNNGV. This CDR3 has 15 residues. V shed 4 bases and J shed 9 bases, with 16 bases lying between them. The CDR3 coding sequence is TGTGCCAGCAGCTCCCTCCCCGGCCGAGGTTCACCCCTCCACTTT. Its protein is CASSSLPGRGSPLHF.

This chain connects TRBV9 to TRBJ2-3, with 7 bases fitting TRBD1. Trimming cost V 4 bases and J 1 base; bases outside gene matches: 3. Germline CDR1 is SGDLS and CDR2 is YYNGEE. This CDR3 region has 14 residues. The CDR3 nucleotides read TGTGCCAGCAGCACCGGGACAGGCACAGATACGCAGTATTTT. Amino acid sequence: CASSTGTGTDTQYF.

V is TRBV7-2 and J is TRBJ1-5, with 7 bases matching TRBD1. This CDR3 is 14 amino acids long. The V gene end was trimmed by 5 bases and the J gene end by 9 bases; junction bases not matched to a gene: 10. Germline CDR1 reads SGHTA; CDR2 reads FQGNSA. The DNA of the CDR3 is TGTGCCAGCAGCCTCGAGGGGGCGAGGCGGCCCCAGCATTTT. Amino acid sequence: CASSLEGARRPQHF.

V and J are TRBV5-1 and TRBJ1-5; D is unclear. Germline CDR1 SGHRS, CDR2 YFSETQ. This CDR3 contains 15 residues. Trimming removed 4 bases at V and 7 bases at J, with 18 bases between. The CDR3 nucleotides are TGCGCCAGCAGCGGAACGGGCTCCGGCGGACAGCCCCAGCATTTT. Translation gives CASSGTGSGGQPQHF.

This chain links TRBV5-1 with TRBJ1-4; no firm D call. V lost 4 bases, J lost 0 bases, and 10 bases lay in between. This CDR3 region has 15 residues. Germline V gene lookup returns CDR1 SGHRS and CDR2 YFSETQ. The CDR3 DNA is TGCGCCAGCAGCCCTGGAGGGACAACTAATGAAAAACTGTTTTTT. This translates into CASSPGGTTNEKLFF.